This passage covers 25 T cell receptor beta chains from one sample sequenced in a study of Ad26.COV2.S vaccination and SARS-CoV-2 variants. Treatment described: around 19 received Ad26.COV2.S at low or high dose, single or two shots; five or six received placebo; per-sample allocation not given. After the first vaccine or placebo injection, samples were drawn on day 63. Repertoires were generated with immunoSEQ multiplex PCR, while TCRdb's copy carries only in-frame clones and drops some. The data show roughly 350,000 clones, about 85% seen once. Sequencing was performed on peripheral blood, taken in a trial of Ad26.COV2.S vaccine versus placebo. These receptors all stem from a person aged 18 to 65 who received the Ad26.COV2.S COVID-19 vaccine or a placebo.

V usage is TRBV9 and J usage is TRBJ1-1, with D maybe TRBD1 (6 bases). Per the germline V gene, CDR1 is SGDLS and CDR2 is YYNGEE. CDR3 length equals 16 residues. Trimming removed 0 bases from V and 7 bases from J, with 19 bases in between. The CDR3 sequence is CASSVVVTGPNDEAFF. The CDR3 nucleotides are TGTGCCAGCAGCGTAGTAGTCACAGGGCCTAACGATGAAGCTTTCTTT.

The chain combines TRBV28 with TRBJ2-5, with 7 bases matching TRBD1. Germline loops: CDR1 MDHEN, CDR2 SYDVKM. With V trimmed by 6 bases and J by 4 bases, 2 bases remained unmatched. CDR3 length: 12 residues. The CDR3 loop reads CASRRGPETQYF. In nucleotides, the CDR3 is TGTGCCAGCAGAAGGGGGCCAGAGACCCAGTACTTC.

In the case of this clone: This CDR3 is also generated by other DNA sequences in the sample. The genes are TRBV7-2 and TRBJ2-1; no clear D gene. In germline, CDR1 is SGHTA, CDR2 FQGNSA. The CDR3 extends over 15 amino acids. Trimming pared 1 base from V and 0 bases from J, leaving 7 bases between. DNA of the CDR3: TGTGCCAGCAGCTTAGGGCTAAGCTCCTACAATGAGCAGTTCTTC. It translates to CASSLGLSSYNEQFF.

The DNA of the CDR3 is TGTGCCAGCGCTAGGCTGCAAGGGCCTAGCAATCAGCCCCAGCATTTT. Protein product: CASARLQGPSNQPQHF. The J gene is TRBJ1-5, the V gene TRBV5-6; no clear D. Deletions cut 7 bases from V and 0 bases from J, with 17 bases between. The CDR3 length is 16 residues. Looked up from germline, CDR1 is SGHDT and CDR2 is YYEEEE.

The CDR3 reads CASSDWENSGQGASYEQYF. Written as DNA, the CDR3 is TGTGCCAGCAGCGACTGGGAGAATTCTGGACAGGGGGCGTCCTACGAGCAGTACTTC. The V call is TRBV7-3, the J call TRBJ2-7; 11 bases agree with TRBD1. J lost 1 base, V lost 5 bases, and 16 bases had no gene match. CDR3 size: 19 residues. The germline CDR1 and CDR2 sequences are SGHTA and FQGTGA.

V gene TRBV4-3 combines with J gene TRBJ1-5; no definite D call. Germline assignment: CDR1 LGHNA and CDR2 YSLEER. Trimming pared 0 bases from V and 3 bases from J, leaving 12 bases between. The CDR3 has 16 residues. The chain's CDR3 is CASSQDLGQLNQPQHF. The CDR3, as DNA: TGCGCCAGCAGCCAAGATCTTGGGCAGCTCAATCAGCCCCAGCATTTT.

The chain employs TRBV6-2 or TRBV6-3 and TRBJ2-1, with unresolved D. V lost 0 bases to trimming and J lost 8 bases, with 5 bases between them. Looked up from germline, CDR1 is MNHEY and CDR2 is SVGEGT. This CDR3 contains 12 residues. The CDR3 DNA reads as TGTGCCAGCAGTTACTCGATATATGAGCAGTTCTTC. This gives the protein CASSYSIYEQFF.

This chain connects TRBV25-1 to TRBJ2-7; a weak D match, TRBD1 (6 bases). The CDR3 is made up of 14 amino acids. The V end lost 4 bases, the J end lost 4 bases, and 14 bases lay between the germline ends. Germline V lookup: CDR1 MGHDK, CDR2 SYGVNS. CDR3 DNA: TGTGCCAGCAGTGCAGTCGGCAGGGGTTACGAGCAGTACTTC. Its translation: CASSAVGRGYEQYF.

The genes are TRBV6-2 or TRBV6-3 and TRBJ1-2; no clear D. Per the germline V gene, CDR1 is MNHEY and CDR2 is SVGEGT. V lost 5 bases and J lost 4, with 14 bases in between. This CDR3 is built from 14 residues. The CDR3 nucleotides read TGTGCCAGCAGTCCCCCCAGACGGAGCTATGGCTACACCTTC. This encodes CASSPPRRSYGYTF.

The chain combines TRBV5-1 with TRBJ2-7; the D gene is possibly TRBD1 (6 bases). This CDR3 region has 15 residues. Trimming left V 4 bases short and J 2 bases short, with 16 bases between. The V gene's germline CDR1 is SGHRS and CDR2 YFSETQ. The CDR3 protein is CASSPNRAQTYEQYF. CDR3 sequence (DNA): TGCGCCAGCAGCCCCAACAGGGCCCAAACCTACGAGCAGTACTTC.

This clone came up a few times. This chain joins TRBV7-3 and TRBJ1-6, with D uncertain. V dropped 0 bases and J dropped 5 bases, with 11 bases sitting between them. Per the germline V gene, CDR1 is SGHTA and CDR2 is FQGTGA. This CDR3 comprises 16 residues. The CDR3, as DNA: TGTGCCAGCAGCTTAACAGGATCGGGAAATAATTCACCCCTCCACTTT. It is translated as CASSLTGSGNNSPLHF. The variable domain in full, completed from reference TRBV7-3 and TRBJ1-6, reads GAGVSQTPSNKVTEKGKYVELRCDPISGHTALYWYRQSLGQGPEFLIYFQGTGAADDSGLPNDRFFAVRPEGSVSTLKIQRTERGDSAVYLCASSLTGSGNNSPLHFGNGTRLTVT.

This clone was seen only once. The gene calls are TRBV5-1 and TRBJ1-2, with 9 bases aligning to TRBD1. The CDR3 is 14 amino acids. With V trimmed by 3 bases and J by 7 bases, 7 bases remained unmatched. Germline V gene data show CDR1 as SGHRS and CDR2 as YFSETQ. CDR3 sequence reads: CASSSGQGFGGYTF. For the CDR3, the DNA is TGCGCCAGCAGCTCCGGACAGGGGTTTGGTGGCTACACCTTC.

V is TRBV4-2 and J is TRBJ1-3; a weak D match, TRBD1 (5 bases). Germline values: CDR1 LGHNA, CDR2 YNFKEQ. The CDR3 sequence is 15 residues long. V lost 2 bases and J lost 0, with 8 bases in between. This CDR3 reads CASSQPDSSGNTIYF. The CDR3 DNA is TGTGCCAGCAGCCAACCTGACAGCTCTGGAAACACCATATATTTT.

The genes are TRBV7-9 and TRBJ2-2, with 7 bases that match TRBD1. After removal of 10 bases from V and 4 bases from J, the junction contained 9 bases not matched to a gene. Germline assignment: CDR1 SEHNR and CDR2 FQNEAQ (reference sequence). This CDR3 spans 14 amino acids. The CDR3, as DNA: TGTGCCACCCCGACAGGGTCGGTCACCGGGGAGCTGTTTTTT. Translating gives CATPTGSVTGELFF.

V is TRBV7-2 and J is TRBJ2-3, with TRBD1 matching 8 bases. Trimming took 6 bases from V and 1 from J; bases not matched to a gene: 9. Looked up from germline, CDR1 is SGHTA and CDR2 is FQGNSA. This CDR3 is built from 16 residues. In DNA form, the CDR3 reads TGTGCCAGCAGACCCCAGGCGGGACAGGGCACAGATACGCAGTATTTT. It is translated as CASRPQAGQGTDTQYF.

The gene calls are TRBV11-1 and TRBJ1-1; no reliable D call. The CDR3 length is 14 residues. The germline V gene has CDR1 SGHAT and CDR2 FQDESV (reference sequence). The ends were cut back, 1 base at V and 4 bases at J, with 10 bases in the middle. The CDR3: CASSLEGGVTEAFF. The CDR3, as DNA: TGTGCCAGCAGCTTAGAGGGTGGGGTCACTGAAGCTTTCTTT.

The CDR3 nucleotides read TGTGCCAGCAGCTTCGCCGGGACTACCTACAATGAGCAGTTCTTC. Amino acid sequence: CASSFAGTTYNEQFF. This chain connects TRBV11-1 to TRBJ2-1, with TRBD2 matching 7 bases. Germline lookup yields CDR1 SGHAT and CDR2 FQDESV (reference sequence). V gave up 3 bases and J gave up 2 bases; unmatched junction bases: 4. The CDR3 is 15 residues long.

V and J are TRBV5-1 and TRBJ2-3, with D possibly being TRBD2 (6 bases). The CDR3 contains 16 residues. The germline V gene has CDR1 SGHRS and CDR2 YFSETQ. V lost 4 bases, J lost 3 bases, and 18 bases lay in between. CDR3 protein: CASSPRGGGSTDTQYF. The CDR3 DNA follows: TGCGCCAGCAGCCCGCGGGGTGGGGGTTCAACAGATACGCAGTATTTT.

This sequence joins TRBV11-3 and TRBJ1-5, with 7 positions matching TRBD1. The CDR3 has 15 amino acids. Germline V CDR1 and CDR2: SGHNT, YENEEA. Trimming removed 3 bases from V and 4 bases from J; junction bases left unmatched: 6. CDR3 protein: CASSFPGQLNQPQHF. The CDR3 DNA reads as TGTGCCAGCAGCTTCCCGGGACAGCTTAATCAGCCCCAGCATTTT.

This chain connects TRBV27 to TRBJ2-6; the D gene is possibly TRBD2 (6 bases). The length of the CDR3 is 18 residues. V lost 9 bases to trimming and J lost 0 bases, with 21 bases between them. Germline-derived CDR1 and CDR2 are MNHEY and SMNVEV (reference sequence). The CDR3 sequence is CASPVGARRDSGANVLTF. The DNA of the CDR3 is TGTGCCAGTCCGGTCGGGGCCAGGAGGGACTCTGGGGCCAACGTCCTGACTTTC. Drawing the rest from reference TRBV27 and TRBJ2-6, the complete variable domain is EAQVTQNPRYLITVTGKKLTVTCSQNMNHEYMSWYRQDPGLGLRQIYYSMNVEVTDKGDVPEGYKVSRKEKRNFPLILESPSPNQTSLYFCASPVGARRDSGANVLTFGAGSRLTVL.

The V gene is TRBV7-2, the J gene TRBJ1-2, with 7 bases aligning to TRBD1. V lost 1 base and J lost 6; bases outside the gene matches: 2. The CDR3 extends over 13 amino acids. The germline gives CDR1 SGHTA, CDR2 FQGNSA. CDR3 residues: CASSLGQGDGYTF. CDR3 DNA: TGTGCCAGCAGCTTAGGCCAGGGGGATGGCTACACCTTC.

The V and J genes are TRBV18 and TRBJ2-6; D is possibly TRBD2 (5 bases). The germline V gene encodes CDR1 KGHSH and CDR2 LQKENI. The length of the CDR3 is 16 residues. Between the trimmed V and J ends, which lost 7 bases and 4 bases, there was a span of 17 bases. The CDR3 nucleotides read TGTGCCAGCTGCCCTTTCGGGGAAGCAGGGGCCAACGTCCTGACTTTC. It translates to CASCPFGEAGANVLTF.

The V gene is TRBV30, the J gene TRBJ1-4, with D unclear. Trimming cost V 5 bases and J 8 bases, with 15 bases left between them. From germline, CDR1 is GTSNPN and CDR2 SVGIG (reference sequence). The CDR3 is 13 residues long. The CDR3 DNA sequence: TGTGCCTGGGGCCAGCGGTTAGGAGAAAAACTGTTTTTT. Translation gives CAWGQRLGEKLFF.

This rearrangement joins TRBV6-6 to TRBJ1-2; possible D gene TRBD1, 5 bases. The V gene lost 4 bases and the J gene lost 2 bases, with 17 bases spanning the gap. In germline, CDR1 is MNHNY, CDR2 SVGAGI (reference sequence). The length of the CDR3 is 16 residues. CDR3 bases: TGTGCCAGCAGTTTTAGGTCCGGGGCAGTAAACTATGGCTACACCTTC. This sequence encodes CASSFRSGAVNYGYTF.

The gene calls are TRBV15 and TRBJ1-4; 8 positions match TRBD1. The CDR3 consists of 14 residues. The germline V gene encodes CDR1 LNHNV and CDR2 YYDKDF (reference sequence). V lost 4 bases and J lost 8; bases outside the gene matches: 6. The CDR3 nucleotides are TGTGCCACCAGCACAGGACAGGGAAGCGAAAAACTGTTTTTT. This gives the protein CATSTGQGSEKLFF.